A selection of T cell receptor beta chains follows, all from one sample in a study of cytomegalovirus exposure and HLA in healthy donors. The repertoire was sequenced with immunoSEQ multiplex PCR; TCRdb's copy has only in-frame clones and lacks some. The sample lists 150,000 to 200,000 clones, less than 75% occurring once. The material sequenced was PBMCs. These receptor sequences come from a girl aged 5-17 years in good health and CMV-seronegative. The CDR3 runs from the conserved cysteine through the conserved F or W. The D gene is left open where the match is weak. Some rows mark clone size as missing; the rest say once, few, many or name a class of expanded clone.

V gene,J gene,clone size,CDR3 length,D gene,CDR3 DNA,CDR3 protein
TRBV13,TRBJ1-1,few,15,-,TGTGCCGGCGCGAACTCTCGGCAAGGGAGTACTGAAGCTTTCTTT,CAGANSRQGSTEAFF
TRBV9,TRBJ1-2,-,16,-,TGTGCCAGCAGCGTTTCGTTGACAGGTTTTTCCTATGGCTACACCTTC,CASSVSLTGFSYGYTF
TRBV6-6,TRBJ2-7,-,15,TRBD1,TGTGCCAGCACCCCGAATCAGGGGGCATCCTACGAGCAGTACTTC,CASTPNQGASYEQYF
TRBV5-1,TRBJ2-5,-,14,TRBD2,TGCGCCAGCAGCTTGGATCTAGCGGGAGAGACCCAGTACTTC,CASSLDLAGETQYF
TRBV13,TRBJ2-3,-,17,TRBD2,TGTGCCAGCAGCTCGTCGACTAGCGGGGGGGCGCCAGATACGCAGTATTTT,CASSSSTSGGAPDTQYF
TRBV27,TRBJ2-2,-,15,-,TGTGCCAGCAGAACTCCCGGGAAGAACACCGGGGAGCTGTTTTTT,CASRTPGKNTGELFF
TRBV5-6,TRBJ2-7,-,14,-,TGTGCCAGCAGCCCGCCCCCTGGGGCGTCTGAGCAGTACTTC,CASSPPPGASEQYF
TRBV2,TRBJ1-4,-,15,-,TGTGCCAGCAGTGAAAGGGACATGGTTCACGAAAAACTGTTTTTT,CASSERDMVHEKLFF
TRBV29-1,TRBJ2-7,few,13,-,TGCAGCGTTGAAGATAACCTAAGAGGCGAGCAGTACTTC,CSVEDNLRGEQYF
TRBV5-1,TRBJ1-1,-,15,TRBD1,TGCGCCAGCAGCCAGCTGACAGGGGGTAACACTGAAGCTTTCTTT,CASSQLTGGNTEAFF
TRBV7-9,TRBJ1-1,-,12,-,TGTGCCAGCAGGTCAGGGAACACTGAAGCTTTCTTT,CASRSGNTEAFF
TRBV25-1,TRBJ2-7,-,15,TRBD1,TGTGCCAGCAGTGCGGACAGGCGTACTTTCTACGAGCAGTACTTC,CASSADRRTFYEQYF
TRBV2,TRBJ1-4,few,15,-,TGTGCCAGCGCGGCCGGCCGACGGACTAATGAAAAACTGTTTTTT,CASAAGRRTNEKLFF
TRBV7-9,TRBJ2-7,-,15,TRBD2,TGTGCCAGCAGCTCCATACTAGCGGGGGACTACGAGCAGTACTTC,CASSSILAGDYEQYF
TRBV10-3,TRBJ2-5,-,14,-,TGTGCCATCAGTGAGTCGCAGGGGTGGGAGACCCAGTACTTC,CAISESQGWETQYF
TRBV27,TRBJ2-7,-,15,-,TGTGCCAGCAGTCAGTTCGGGGGGCCTTACTACGAGCAGTACTTC,CASSQFGGPYYEQYF
TRBV5-1,TRBJ1-5,-,14,TRBD1,TGCGCCAGCAGACCCAGGACAGGGGGTCAGCCCCAGCATTTT,CASRPRTGGQPQHF
TRBV5-1,TRBJ2-3,-,15,TRBD1,TGCGCCAGCAGCTGGTGGGACAGGGATACAGATACGCAGTATTTT,CASSWWDRDTDTQYF
TRBV30,TRBJ1-2,-,13,-,TGTGCCTGGAGTGTACTTACTAACTATGGCTACACCTTC,CAWSVLTNYGYTF
TRBV5-4,TRBJ2-7,-,15,-,TGTGCCAGCAGCTCGACAGTTCTGGGCTCCTACGAGCAGTACTTC,CASSSTVLGSYEQYF
TRBV19,TRBJ2-3,-,15,-,TGTGCCAGTAGTATTTGGAGGTTGAGCACAGATACGCAGTATTTT,CASSIWRLSTDTQYF
TRBV5-1,TRBJ1-1,-,15,TRBD1,TGCGCCAGCAGCTTATGGGACAGGGTGAACACTGAAGCTTTCTTT,CASSLWDRVNTEAFF
TRBV7-9,TRBJ2-1,-,14,-,TGTGCCAGCAGCTTAGACCCCACAGGAAATGAGCAGTTCTTC,CASSLDPTGNEQFF
TRBV6-1,TRBJ1-2,few,13,TRBD1,TGTGCCAGCAGCGGGACAGGGGATGGTGGCTACACCTTC,CASSGTGDGGYTF
TRBV4-2,TRBJ2-7,-,12,-,TGTGCCAGCAGCCAAGTAGAGTACGAGCAGTACTTC,CASSQVEYEQYF
TRBV10-3,TRBJ1-5,-,13,-,TGTGCCATCAGTGTGGAGGGGAAGCAGCCCCAGCATTTT,CAISVEGKQPQHF
TRBV15,TRBJ2-1,few,15,TRBD2,TGTGCCACCAGCAGAGATGCGGGGGGGTACAATGAGCAGTTCTTC,CATSRDAGGYNEQFF
TRBV29-1,TRBJ2-1,-,12,TRBD1,TGCAGCGAGATTACAGGGGTCGATGAGCAGTTCTTC,CSEITGVDEQFF
TRBV5-1,TRBJ1-1,once,14,-,TGCGCCAGCAGCTTGGGGGGGGAGTACACTGAAGCTTTCTTT,CASSLGGEYTEAFF
TRBV5-1,TRBJ2-3,-,17,TRBD2,TGCGCCAGCACCCGAGGGCTAGCGGGGATAAGCACAGATACGCAGTATTTT,CASTRGLAGISTDTQYF
TRBV5-1,TRBJ2-1,-,17,TRBD1,TGCGCCAGCAGCTTGAGGGGACAGGGGGGCTCCTACAATGAGCAGTTCTTC,CASSLRGQGGSYNEQFF
TRBV5-1,TRBJ1-4,few,14,TRBD1,TGCGCCAGCAGCCTAGGGACAGGCCCGGAAAAACTGTTTTTT,CASSLGTGPEKLFF
TRBV7-9,TRBJ1-5,-,13,-,TGTGCCAGCAGCTTGGGGGGAACGCAGCCCCAGCATTTT,CASSLGGTQPQHF
TRBV6-1,TRBJ2-1,-,15,TRBD2,TGTGCCAGCACTCCTAGCGGGGGCTTCTACAATGAGCAGTTCTTC,CASTPSGGFYNEQFF
TRBV19,TRBJ2-3,-,18,TRBD2,TGTGCCAGTAGTCCTGCCGGACTAGCGGGGCCTGGCACAGATACGCAGTATTTT,CASSPAGLAGPGTDTQYF
TRBV9,TRBJ1-3,-,13,-,TGTGCCAGCTCGGCAGGGCCTGGAAACACCATATATTTT,CASSAGPGNTIYF
TRBV9,TRBJ2-2,-,14,TRBD2,TGTGCCAGCAGTGCGGGGGGGCCGAGCGGGGAGCTGTTTTTT,CASSAGGPSGELFF
TRBV7-6,TRBJ2-5,-,16,-,TGTGCCAGCAGCTCCACGTCCCCCGGACTTAAAGAGACCCAGTACTTC,CASSSTSPGLKETQYF
TRBV2,TRBJ2-7,-,13,TRBD2,TGTGCCAGCAGCGGGGACTATGCCTACGAGCAGTACTTC,CASSGDYAYEQYF
TRBV5-1,TRBJ1-2,-,14,TRBD1,TGCGCCAGCAGCTTGGAAGGGGGCGCGGATGGCTACACCTTC,CASSLEGGADGYTF
TRBV9,TRBJ1-5,-,15,TRBD1,TGTGCCAGCAGCCCGGGACAGAATAGCAATCAGCCCCAGCATTTT,CASSPGQNSNQPQHF
TRBV5-4,TRBJ2-2,-,16,TRBD2,TGTGCCAGCAGCTTGGGAGGTCTAGCGGGGGCCGGGGAGCTGTTTTTT,CASSLGGLAGAGELFF
TRBV20-1,TRBJ1-2,-,11,-,TGCAGTGCTAGGGTTTCTAGGGGCTACACCTTC,CSARVSRGYTF
TRBV19,TRBJ2-1,-,15,TRBD2,TGTGCCAGTAGCCTTCTGACTAGCGGGGGCGGTGAGCAGTTCTTC,CASSLLTSGGGEQFF
TRBV6-1,TRBJ2-7,-,14,TRBD1,TGTGCCAGCAGTTTGGGACAGAGGATGTACGAGCAGTACTTC,CASSLGQRMYEQYF
TRBV6-5,TRBJ2-7,-,14,-,TGTGCCAGCAGTTACTCTTTCCCAGGGGTCGAGCAGTACTTC,CASSYSFPGVEQYF
TRBV5-6,TRBJ2-7,-,17,TRBD2,TGTGCCAGCAGCGGGGGACTAGCGGGACAATCCTCCTACGAGCAGTACTTC,CASSGGLAGQSSYEQYF
TRBV6-5,TRBJ2-3,-,11,-,TGTGCCAGCATAAGGGGAGATACGCAGTATTTT,CASIRGDTQYF
TRBV2,TRBJ1-1,-,15,-,TGTGCCAGCAGGAGGGAAAACGGAATGAACACTGAAGCTTTCTTT,CASRRENGMNTEAFF
TRBV9,TRBJ2-2,-,15,TRBD2,TGTGCCAGCAGCGAGAGGACTAGTGGCACCGGGGAGCTGTTTTTT,CASSERTSGTGELFF
TRBV27,TRBJ1-2,-,14,TRBD1,TGTGCCAGCAGTTCTCGTGGGACAGAATATGGCTACACCTTC,CASSSRGTEYGYTF
TRBV6-5,TRBJ2-5,-,15,-,TGTGCCAGCAGGACGGGTCCTGGACTTCAAGAGACCCAGTACTTC,CASRTGPGLQETQYF
TRBV10-3,TRBJ1-5,-,13,-,TGTGCCATCAACAGGGAGACGGATCAGCCCCAGCATTTT,CAINRETDQPQHF
TRBV2,TRBJ2-5,-,14,TRBD2,TGTGCCAGCAGCCCTAGCGGGGGATCGGAGACCCAGTACTTC,CASSPSGGSETQYF
TRBV6-6,TRBJ2-3,few,13,-,TGTGCCTGTTCAGGGGATGGCACAGATACGCAGTATTTT,CACSGDGTDTQYF
TRBV5-1,TRBJ1-2,-,13,-,TGCGCCAGCAGCTACGGTTATAACTATGGCTACACCTTC,CASSYGYNYGYTF
TRBV30,TRBJ2-3,-,14,TRBD2,TGTGCCTGGAGCGGGGGGGCAGTCGCCGATACGCAGTATTTT,CAWSGGAVADTQYF
TRBV5-1,TRBJ2-3,-,17,TRBD2,TGCGCCAGCAGCTTGGAAGTTGGCGGGGGGGCGACAGATACGCAGTATTTT,CASSLEVGGGATDTQYF
TRBV19,TRBJ1-1,once,11,-,TGTGCCAGTATACGACATCCTGAAGCTTTCTTT,CASIRHPEAFF